The present entry profiles one T cell receptor (beta chain) with its context. Its antigen is unknown. The input lacks base qualities; no much larger clone sits a single base away. The germline V and J ends show losses of 1 base and 9 bases respectively, and no gene match explains 7 bases of the junction. Including cysteine and phenylalanine, the CDR3 has 14 amino acids. Just the 42-base CDR3 DNA is kept, in frame starting at base 1. These data originate in a study of naive and memory T cell subsets (dated by TCRdb to the late 2010s). A note on the overall study: According to the figure summarizing the samples, there were around ten blood donors, 7 tuberculin skin test biopsies and 3 saline control biopsies. PCR2 was typically a SYBR Green qPCR stopped at a set threshold; low-input samples could instead use end-point PCR (approximately 6 cycles). The investigation overall reported the following: The RNA-based method was acknowledged to be potentially sensitive to changes in TCR transcripts with T cell activation and differentiation.

Library creation used 5' RACE. The ligated cDNA was amplified in four rounds of PCR with nested alpha and beta constant region primers together with the SP2 primer. For the blood and skin samples, reverse transcription of TCR RNA was done with SuperScript IV along with alpha and beta constant region primers. An oligonucleotide carrying the Illumina SP2 primer and a UMI was ligated to the cDNA 3' end using T4 RNA ligase 1. To prevent hairpin formation, the 12-nucleotide UMI was made up of two random hexamers with an eight-base spacer between them. From the second PCR onward, the TCR alpha and beta chain libraries were handled separately, and dual indexing was used for multiplexing. After pooling, the indexed libraries were analyzed by capillary electrophoresis and sequenced on either an Illumina MiSeq or NextSeq. To boost base diversity and improve cluster recognition, PhiX DNA at roughly 4.5-8% was spiked into the libraries. For the original study's pipeline: Demultiplexor pulled UMIs out of read 2, joined the UMIs with the TCR sequence from read 1, and separated reads according to sample indices. V and J genes and V-J junctions were identified by Decombinator, which gave every TCR a five-part identifier that included V and J deletions. Collapsinator used UMIs to correct sequencing errors and PCR amplification heterogeneity, yielding UMI-based abundance per TCR. CDR3Translator turned identifiers into nucleotide sequence, translated that sequence into amino acids, and pulled out CDR3 regions based on terminal motifs. After normalization to the amount of input RNA, error-corrected alpha and beta TCR counts from blood and skin were compared. The public reads were run again by TCRdb, first through fastp at Q25 and then through MiXCR, and only productive beta chains were kept. When rows share a CDR3 protein, they turn into one entry using the most common DNA and genes. For this entry, the V and J calls and clone size follow TCRdb and not the study's own pipeline. In all, the sample holds roughly 60,000 distinct CDR3 sequences, and 8% of those were seen once. The ten largest clones take up roughly 21% of the sample.

The study reported a robust and sensitive protocol to amplify, sequence and analyze TCRs, based on 3' ligation of a UMI-containing oligonucleotide to TCR cDNA. For whole blood analysis, around 2.4 ml of peripheral blood was drawn from adult healthy volunteers into Tempus tubes, and RNA was extracted according to the manufacturer's instructions. Total RNA, without cell sorting, was DNase treated with RQ1 DNase before reverse transcription, targeting 1 to 1000 ng input. Libraries were prepared from skin biopsies and whole blood so that pipeline robustness could be tested in samples in which T cells form a minority population.

The TCR sequence derives from a female donor in good health. The chain is made from TRBV12-3 or TRBV12-4 and TRBJ2-3; 7 nucleotides in the junction match TRBD2. The nucleotide sequence is given as TGTGCCAGCAGTTTAGGGGAGGGTGTTACAACGCAGTATTTT. Translated, it gives CASSLGEGVTTQYF.